What follows are 24 T cell receptor beta chains derived from one specimen sequenced in a study of T cells after yellow fever vaccination (dated by TCRdb to between 2017 and 2020). Library preparation was by 5' RACE. Sequencing was performed on an Illumina HiSeq 2500. TCRdb reworked the public reads: Q25 trimming with fastp, MiXCR clone assembly, productive beta chains retained. Identical CDR3 protein sequences are pooled into one entry, listed with their most common genes and DNA. The sample yields some 600,000 distinct CDR3 sequences; 17% were counted once. Of the sample, around 15% is held by the ten largest clones. The sample's treatment or condition, from its label and the paper: live attenuated yellow fever vaccine strain. The sample here was PBMCs, taken roughly 5 days after the first yellow fever vaccination. The receptors stem from a man younger than 35 who received the YFV17D yellow fever vaccine.

The chain couples TRBV7-9 to TRBJ2-7, with TRBD2 identical over 13 bases. The CDR3 loop spans 14 amino acids. The J segment lost 6 bases and the V segment lost 8 bases, leaving 7 bases of the junction unmatched. CDR1 is SEHNR, CDR2 FQNEAQ, per germline (reference sequence). CDR3 coding DNA: TGTGCCAGCGGAAGGACTAGCGGGGGAACCGAGCAGTACGTC. Translated: CASGRTSGGTEQYV.

This chain links TRBV14 with TRBJ2-7, with D perhaps TRBD1 (5 bases). Germline V CDR1 and CDR2: SGHDN, FVKESK. V was trimmed by 3 bases and J by 2 bases, leaving 14 bases between them. CDR3 length equals 15 residues. The CDR3 region has the DNA TGTGCCAGCAGCCAGGGGCCCAACTCCGCCTACGAGCAGTACGTC. As protein: CASSQGPNSAYEQYV.

This clonotype was detected a few times. The gene calls are TRBV7-9 and TRBJ1-5; D might be TRBD1 (5 bases). CDR3 length: 14 residues. V was shortened by 4 bases and J by 5 bases, with 12 bases between the two germline ends. Germline assignment: CDR1 SEHNR and CDR2 FQNEAQ (reference sequence). The CDR3 protein is CASSSPGGHQPQHF. The DNA for the CDR3 is TGTGCCAGCAGCTCCCCTGGGGGACATCAGCCCCAGCATTTT. Combining the CDR3 with reference TRBV7-9 and TRBJ1-5 gives the whole variable domain DTGVSQNPRHKITKRGQNVTFRCDPISEHNRLYWYRQTLGQGPEFLTYFQNEAQLEKSRLLSDRFSAERPKGSFSTLEIQRTEQGDSAMYLCASSSPGGHQPQHFGDGTRLSIL.

The CDR3 nucleotides read TGTGCCAGCAGCCCGGCCTACACTGAAGCTTTCTTT. Translated, it gives CASSPAYTEAFF. This rearrangement joins TRBV7-2 to TRBJ1-1; unclear D gene. V lost 5 bases and J lost 3, with 7 bases in between. The CDR3 loop spans 12 amino acids. Germline V gene sequence: CDR1 SGHTA, CDR2 FQGNSA.

This clonotype appeared many times. This rearrangement joins TRBV5-1 to TRBJ2-3; 9 bases fit TRBD1. This CDR3 contains 17 residues. J gave up 5 bases and V 6 bases, and 16 bases lay outside the gene matches. Germline V CDR1 and CDR2: SGHRS, YFSETQ. The CDR3 DNA reads as TGCGCCAGCACCTACGGAGGGACAGGGCTGGCGGGAGATACGCAGTATTTT. Protein product: CASTYGGTGLAGDTQYF.

There are a few counts of this clonotype. The chain uses TRBV20-1 and TRBJ1-3; D is unclear. V was cut by 5 bases and J by 2 bases, with 7 bases left in between. CDR1 DFQATT and CDR2 SNEGSKA come from the germline V gene (reference sequence). This CDR3 has 12 amino acids. In DNA, the CDR3 is TGCAGTGCTCGTCCCCCTGGAAACACCATATATTTT. Amino acid sequence: CSARPPGNTIYF.

This clonotype was observed a few times. This chain links TRBV7-8 with TRBJ2-7, with 7 bases that match TRBD2. The J segment lost 1 base and the V segment lost 0 bases, leaving 3 bases of the junction unmatched. The length of the CDR3 is 15 residues. Germline CDR1 reads SGHVS; CDR2 reads FQNEAQ. The CDR3 nucleotides read TGTGCCAGCAGCTTAGCGCACGGGGGGTCCTACGAGCAGTACTTC. It is translated as CASSLAHGGSYEQYF.

The chain carries TRBV9 and TRBJ2-3; no clear D gene. This CDR3 region has 12 residues. Germline CDR1 SGDLS, CDR2 YYNGEE. V was trimmed by 3 bases and J by 10 bases, leaving 12 bases between them. The CDR3 spells CASSAPRSAQYF. The CDR3 DNA reads TGTGCCAGCAGCGCCCCGCGGTCGGCGCAGTATTTT.

The J gene is TRBJ1-2, the V gene TRBV5-1, with 8 bases matching TRBD1. From germline, CDR1 is SGHRS and CDR2 YFSETQ. V was clipped by 3 bases and J by 3 bases; unmatched bases: 4. This CDR3 region has 14 residues. CDR3 protein: CASSSGQVDYGYTF. In DNA form, the CDR3 reads TGCGCCAGCAGCTCGGGACAGGTAGACTATGGCTACACCTTC.

The rearrangement uses TRBV10-3 and TRBJ2-3, with D perhaps TRBD1 or TRBD2 (6 bases each). Germline-derived CDR1 and CDR2 are ENHRY and SYGVKD. This CDR3 is built from 16 residues. With 6 bases removed from V and 2 bases from J, the gap between germline ends came to 18 bases. CDR3 coding DNA: TGTGCCATCAGGGAGAGGAGGGGACAAATCACAGATACGCAGTATTTT. Its translation: CAIRERRGQITDTQYF.

This clonotype was seen ten or more times. The CDR3 sequence is CASRPTGARSPLHF. The CDR3 DNA is TGTGCCAGCAGACCTACAGGGGCCAGGTCACCCCTCCACTTT. This sequence joins TRBV12-3 or TRBV12-4 and TRBJ1-6, with 7 bases aligning to TRBD1. This CDR3 has 14 residues. Germline trimming cut 6 bases from V and 10 bases from J; bases unmatched to any gene: 9.

In this sample, this clonotype turned up many times. CDR3 sequence: CASSLHGEETQYF. Written as DNA, the CDR3 is TGTGCCAGCAGCTTACACGGTGAAGAGACCCAGTACTTC. The V call is TRBV7-6, the J call TRBJ2-5; D gene uncertain. Germline assignment: CDR1 SGHVS and CDR2 FNYEAQ. The V end was cut by 2 bases, the J end by 3 bases, with 7 bases between. The CDR3 length is 13 residues.

The V and J genes are TRBV3-1 and TRBJ2-3; D is ambiguous. Germline CDR1 LGHDT, CDR2 YNNKEL (reference sequence). The CDR3 sequence is 17 residues long. Trimming pared 2 bases from V and 1 base from J, leaving 16 bases between. CDR3 bases: TGTGCCAGCAGCCAAAACAACCCGACGGCACGCACAGATACGCAGTATTTT. Amino acids: CASSQNNPTARTDTQYF.

The sample holds a few counts of this clonotype. The V gene is TRBV10-3, the J gene TRBJ1-2; TRBD1 matches 8 bases. V lost 8 bases and J lost 4; bases outside the gene matches: 3. CDR3 size: 12 residues. The germline V gene has CDR1 ENHRY and CDR2 SYGVKD. CDR3 loop: CAIGQGSYGYTF. The CDR3 DNA reads as TGTGCCATCGGACAGGGAAGCTATGGCTACACCTTC.

A few counts support this clonotype. The CDR3 DNA reads as TGTGCCAGCAGTCAGACTAATAGCAATCAGCCCCAGCATTTT. Translating gives CASSQTNSNQPQHF. The V and J genes are TRBV12-3 or TRBV12-4 and TRBJ1-5; unclear D gene. The CDR3 contains 14 residues. Trimming pared 5 bases from V and 0 bases from J, leaving 8 bases between.

The chain employs TRBV9 and TRBJ2-2; 8 positions match TRBD1. The CDR3 spans 14 residues. The V and J ends lost 4 bases and 7 bases, in that order; junction bases with no gene match: 6. In germline, CDR1 is SGDLS, CDR2 YYNGEE. DNA of the CDR3: TGTGCCAGCAGCCCCAGGACAGGGCACGGGGAGCTGTTTTTT. Translating gives CASSPRTGHGELFF. Full variable domain (outside the CDR3, taken from reference TRBV9 and TRBJ2-2): DSGVTQTPKHLITATGQRVTLRCSPRSGDLSVYWYQQSLDQGLQFLIQYYNGEERAKGNILERFSAQQFPDLHSELNLSSLELGDSALYFCASSPRTGHGELFFGEGSRLTVL.

This chain joins TRBV5-6 and TRBJ2-5, with TRBD2 identical over 11 bases. V shed 0 bases, J shed 5 bases, and the junction held 3 bases outside the gene matches. There are 15 residues in the CDR3. Looked up from germline, CDR1 is SGHDT and CDR2 is YYEEEE. CDR3 nucleotides: TGTGCCAGCAGCTTGGTAGCGGGGGGGTCGGAGACCCAGTACTTC. Translation: CASSLVAGGSETQYF.

This clonotype turned up a few times. CDR3 nucleotide sequence: TGTGCCAGCAGCTTCAGGGGGCCCCCCAGGCCCCAGCATTTT. Translating it yields CASSFRGPPRPQHF. The chain has TRBV7-2 and TRBJ1-5; TRBD1 agrees at 8 bases. Germline-derived CDR1 and CDR2 are SGHTA and FQGNSA. Unmatched junction bases numbered 7, after V lost 3 bases and J lost 9 bases. The CDR3 contains 14 residues.

This clonotype was recorded a few times. V usage is TRBV10-3 and J usage is TRBJ2-2; 10 nucleotides align to TRBD1. Germline CDR1 is ENHRY and CDR2 is SYGVKD. Trimming took 3 bases from V and 6 from J; bases not matched to a gene: 4. There are 15 residues in the CDR3. This CDR3 is CAISDRDRGPGELFF. The CDR3 bases are TGTGCCATCAGTGACCGGGACAGGGGACCCGGGGAGCTGTTTTTT.

Regarding this clonotype: A junction end diverges from the germline sequence, so it may reflect a read error. The V and J genes are TRBV27 and TRBJ2-1, with 15 bases that match TRBD2. CDR3 size: 13 residues. From germline, CDR1 is MNHEY and CDR2 SMNVEV (reference sequence). The CDR3, as DNA: TGTGCCAGCAGTGGACTAGCGGGGGGGCTAAGGATCTTC. Protein product: CASSGLAGGLRIF.

This clonotype was picked up a small number of times. The chain's CDR3 is CASSQGSLAGEEQFF. The CDR3 nucleotides read TGTGCCAGCAGCCAAGGTTCCCTAGCGGGGGAGGAGCAGTTCTTC. The rearrangement joins TRBV14 to TRBJ2-1, with 10 bases identical to TRBD2. The junction had 7 bases not matched to a gene; V was cut back by 1 base and J by 10 bases. CDR3 size: 15 residues. Per the germline V gene, CDR1 is SGHDN and CDR2 is FVKESK.

This clonotype was counted ten times or more. This sequence joins TRBV4-3 and TRBJ2-2; 7 bases line up with TRBD2. The CDR3 runs to 17 residues. Per the germline V gene, CDR1 is LGHNA and CDR2 is YSLEER. The V segment lost 0 bases and the J segment 7 bases; nucleotides outside the gene matches: 11. The CDR3 is CASSQDREGRASGELFF. CDR3 coding DNA: TGCGCCAGCAGCCAAGATAGAGAGGGGAGGGCGAGCGGGGAGCTGTTTTTT.

Ten or more counts support this clonotype. The CDR3 region is CASSGTLIARWDTQYF. CDR3 bases: TGTGCCAGCAGCGGTACGTTGATTGCCCGCTGGGATACGCAGTATTTT. The chain employs TRBV7-2 and TRBJ2-3, with no clear D. Germline lookup yields CDR1 SGHTA and CDR2 FQGNSA. The CDR3 loop spans 16 amino acids. V dropped 5 bases and J dropped 6 bases, with 21 bases sitting between them. Looking up the rest from reference TRBV7-2 and TRBJ2-3 gives the full variable domain: GAGVSQSPSNKVTEKGKDVELRCDPISGHTALYWYRQSLGQGLEFLIYFQGNSAPDKSGLPSDRFSAERTGGSVSTLTIQRTQQEDSAVYLCASSGTLIARWDTQYFGPGTRLTVL.

This chain uses TRBV11-2 with TRBJ2-7; no clear D. Trimming stripped 8 bases from V and 1 base from J, with 12 bases between. The CDR3 covers 13 residues. Germline assignment: CDR1 SGHAT and CDR2 FQNNGV. The CDR3 loop reads CASLGFLSYEQYF. As DNA, the CDR3 is TGTGCCAGCTTGGGGTTTTTATCCTACGAGCAGTACTTC.